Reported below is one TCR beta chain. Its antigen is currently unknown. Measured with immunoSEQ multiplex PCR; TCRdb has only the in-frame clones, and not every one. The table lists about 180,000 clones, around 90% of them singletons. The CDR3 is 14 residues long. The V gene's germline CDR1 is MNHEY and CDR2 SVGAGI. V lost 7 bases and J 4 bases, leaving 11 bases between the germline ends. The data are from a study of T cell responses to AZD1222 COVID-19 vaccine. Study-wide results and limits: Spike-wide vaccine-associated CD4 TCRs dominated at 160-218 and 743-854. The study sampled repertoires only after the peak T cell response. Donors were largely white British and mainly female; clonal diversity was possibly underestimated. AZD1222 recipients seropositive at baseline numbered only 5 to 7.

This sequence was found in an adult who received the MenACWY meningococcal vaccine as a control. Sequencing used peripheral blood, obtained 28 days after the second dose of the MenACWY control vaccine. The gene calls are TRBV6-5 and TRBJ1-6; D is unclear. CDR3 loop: CASKERGYNSPLHF. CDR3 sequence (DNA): TGTGCCAGCAAAGAACGGGGATATAATTCACCCCTCCACTTT.